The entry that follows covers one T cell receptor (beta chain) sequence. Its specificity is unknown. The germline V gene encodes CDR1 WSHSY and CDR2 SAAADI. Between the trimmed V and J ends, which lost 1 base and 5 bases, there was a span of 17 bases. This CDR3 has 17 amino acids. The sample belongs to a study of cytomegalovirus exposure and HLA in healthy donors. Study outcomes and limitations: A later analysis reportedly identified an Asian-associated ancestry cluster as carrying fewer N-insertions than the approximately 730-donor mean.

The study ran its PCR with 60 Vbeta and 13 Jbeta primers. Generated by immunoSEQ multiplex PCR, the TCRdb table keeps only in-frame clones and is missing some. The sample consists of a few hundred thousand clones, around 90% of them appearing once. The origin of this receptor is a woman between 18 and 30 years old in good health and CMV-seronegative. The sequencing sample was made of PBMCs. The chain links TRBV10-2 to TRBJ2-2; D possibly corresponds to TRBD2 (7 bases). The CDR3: CASSEWGGVKRTGELFF. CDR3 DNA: TGCGCCAGCAGTGAGTGGGGGGGCGTAAAGCGGACCGGGGAGCTGTTTTTT.